This entry lists 26 T cell receptor beta chains sequenced from one sample in a study of blood T cell repertoires in COVID-19. TCRdb's table, derived via immunoSEQ multiplex PCR, lists solely in-frame clones and lacks some. Of approximately 110,000 clones listed, about 75% are singletons. The sequenced material came from peripheral blood. These receptors all stem from a man older than 75 with acute or convalescent COVID-19.

V and J are TRBV9 and TRBJ2-1, with 8 bases that match TRBD2. This CDR3 is built from 15 residues. CDR1 is SGDLS, CDR2 YYNGEE, per germline. The ends lost 2 bases at V and 0 bases at J; junction bases unmatched: 1. CDR3 bases: TGTGCCAGCAGCGTTAGCGGGACCTCCTACAATGAGCAGTTCTTC. As protein: CASSVSGTSYNEQFF.

The genes are TRBV7-6 and TRBJ1-2; a weak D match, TRBD1 (5 bases). The CDR3 extends over 15 amino acids. V gave up 2 bases and J gave up 4 bases, with 14 bases separating them. CDR1 and CDR2 from the germline V gene are SGHVS and FNYEAQ. Written as DNA, the CDR3 is TGTGCCAGCAGCTTACAGGAGGGACCTGGCTATGGCTACACCTTC. Translation: CASSLQEGPGYGYTF.

V gene TRBV6-5 combines with J gene TRBJ2-1, with 11 bases aligning to TRBD2. CDR3 length: 15 amino acids. Per the germline V gene, CDR1 is MNHEY and CDR2 is SVGAGI. The ends lost 6 bases at V and 3 bases at J; junction bases unmatched: 4. The CDR3 spells CASSPLAGGYNEQFF. In nucleotides, the CDR3 is TGTGCCAGCAGCCCCCTAGCGGGGGGCTACAATGAGCAGTTCTTC.

The chain links TRBV5-1 to TRBJ2-2, with TRBD1 matching 10 bases. CDR3 size: 16 residues. J lost 3 bases, V lost 4 bases, and 6 bases had no gene match. CDR1 and CDR2 (germline): SGHRS, YFSETQ. CDR3 bases: TGCGCCAGCAGCAACGACAGGGGGCGAGACACCGGGGAGCTGTTTTTT. Encoded protein: CASSNDRGRDTGELFF.

This chain links TRBV18 with TRBJ2-1; D possibly corresponds to TRBD2 (7 bases). Trimming took 3 bases from V and 6 from J, leaving 15 bases between them. CDR1 KGHSH and CDR2 LQKENI come from the germline V gene. The CDR3 is 15 amino acids. Here the CDR3 reads CASSPGGLGSNEQFF. The CDR3 DNA follows: TGTGCCAGCTCACCCGGGGGGCTTGGATCCAATGAGCAGTTCTTC.

The rearrangement uses TRBV7-9 and TRBJ2-7; 7 bases agree with TRBD1. The CDR3 length is 13 residues. Unmatched junction bases numbered 2, after V lost 6 bases and J lost 0 bases. Germline CDR1 is SEHNR and CDR2 is FQNEAQ (reference sequence). CDR3 amino acids: CASSYRGSYEQYF. The DNA of the CDR3 is TGTGCCAGCAGTTACAGGGGCTCCTACGAGCAGTACTTC. The variable domain in full, completed from reference TRBV7-9 and TRBJ2-7, reads DTGVSQNPRHKITKRGQNVTFRCDPISEHNRLYWYRQTLGQGPEFLTYFQNEAQLEKSRLLSDRFSAERPKGSFSTLEIQRTEQGDSAMYLCASSYRGSYEQYFGPGTRLTVT.

The J gene is TRBJ1-5, the V gene TRBV24-1; D call uncertain. This CDR3 comprises 12 residues. Trimming stripped 6 bases from V and 5 bases from J, with 7 bases between. Per the germline V gene, CDR1 is KGHDR and CDR2 is SFDVKD. CDR3 nucleotides: TGTGCCACCAGTTATGGAGATCAGCCCCAGCATTTT. It specifies CATSYGDQPQHF.

This chain links TRBV3-1 (or the pseudogene TRBV3-2) with TRBJ1-4, with a possible D match to TRBD1 (5 bases). The CDR3 covers 15 residues. The V and J ends lost 1 base and 7 bases respectively, with 13 bases between them. Germline CDR1 reads LGHDT; CDR2 reads YNNKEL (reference sequence). CDR3 coding DNA: TGTGCCAGCAGCCAAGCCGGCCAGGGAGGTGAAAAACTGTTTTTT. Encoded protein: CASSQAGQGGEKLFF.

This clone was seen a single time. The CDR3 DNA sequence: TGTGCCAGCATCTACGGGGGGCGCAACACTGAAGCTTTCTTT. Residues: CASIYGGRNTEAFF. V is TRBV6-6 and J is TRBJ1-1; the D gene is possibly TRBD1 (6 bases). V was trimmed by 7 bases and J by 2 bases, leaving 14 bases between them. CDR1 and CDR2 (germline): MNHNY, SVGAGI (reference sequence). The CDR3 extends over 14 amino acids.

J is TRBJ1-6 and V is TRBV6-5, with TRBD1 matching 9 bases. V lost 7 bases and J lost 7; bases outside the gene matches: 8. Germline loops: CDR1 MNHEY, CDR2 SVGAGI. CDR3 length equals 15 residues. The CDR3: CASTIGQGTNSPLHF. CDR3 sequence (DNA): TGTGCCAGCACCATTGGACAGGGGACAAATTCACCCCTCCACTTT.

The chain links TRBV24-1 to TRBJ2-2; the D gene is possibly TRBD2 (5 bases). CDR3 length: 14 residues. The V gene's germline CDR1 is KGHDR and CDR2 SFDVKD. V was clipped by 5 bases and J by 4 bases, with 10 bases between them. The CDR3, as DNA: TGTGCCACCAGTGCCTCAGCGGTCACCGGGGAGCTGTTTTTT. Protein: CATSASAVTGELFF.

The CDR3 region is CASSGSGYQETQYF. The CDR3 coding sequence is TGTGCCAGCAGTGGGAGCGGGTACCAAGAGACCCAGTACTTC. The chain recombines TRBV28 with TRBJ2-5; the D gene is possibly TRBD2 (6 bases). CDR3 length: 14 residues. CDR1 is MDHEN, CDR2 SYDVKM, per germline. Trimming pared 5 bases from V and 0 bases from J, leaving 10 bases between.

Of note for this clone: An end of the junction differs from the germline gene, which may be a read error. Additional DNA sequences in this sample encode the identical CDR3. The rearrangement joins TRBV11-2 to TRBJ2-5; D is undetermined. This CDR3 spans 13 amino acids. Germline CDR1 SGHAT, CDR2 FQNNGV. CDR3 region: CASSLSYQETQYF. The CDR3 DNA follows: TGTGCCAGCAGCTTATCTTACCAGGAGACCCAGTACTTC.

J is TRBJ2-7 and V is TRBV2; 8 nucleotides line up with TRBD2. This CDR3 has 15 residues. Trimming cost V 10 bases and J 4 bases; bases outside gene matches: 15. The germline CDR1 and CDR2 sequences are SNHLY and FYNNEI. The CDR3 region is CATQLWEREKYEQYF. The CDR3 DNA reads TGTGCCACCCAACTTTGGGAGCGGGAGAAGTACGAGCAGTACTTC.

This chain connects TRBV5-4 to TRBJ2-5; 8 positions agree with TRBD2. Germline CDR1 is SGHNT and CDR2 is YYREEE (reference sequence). CDR3 size: 15 residues. With V trimmed by 0 bases and J by 5 bases, 6 bases remained unmatched. The CDR3 here is CASSLETGREETQYF. Here the CDR3 DNA reads TGTGCCAGCAGCTTGGAGACCGGGAGGGAGGAGACCCAGTACTTC.

The rearrangement uses TRBV7-2 and TRBJ2-3; 8 bases match TRBD1. CDR3 length: 14 residues. CDR1 and CDR2 (germline): SGHTA, FQGNSA. Trimming at V came to 4 bases and at J to 4 bases, leaving 4 bases not matched to a gene. As DNA, the CDR3 is TGTGCCAGCAGCTCGCGACAGGGGTCAGATACGCAGTATTTT. Translating it yields CASSSRQGSDTQYF.

V usage is TRBV7-9 and J usage is TRBJ2-7; D possibly corresponds to TRBD1 (5 bases). The ends were cut back, 1 base at V and 6 bases at J, with 7 bases in the middle. CDR3 length equals 12 residues. Per the germline V gene, CDR1 is SEHNR and CDR2 is FQNEAQ (reference sequence). The CDR3 bases are TGTGCCAGCAGCTTAGAAGGGGCCGAGCAGTACTTC. Translating gives CASSLEGAEQYF. Looking up the rest from reference TRBV7-9 and TRBJ2-7 gives the full variable domain: DTGVSQNPRHKITKRGQNVTFRCDPISEHNRLYWYRQTLGQGPEFLTYFQNEAQLEKSRLLSDRFSAERPKGSFSTLEIQRTEQGDSAMYLCASSLEGAEQYFGPGTRLTVT.

This clone appeared a few times. The chain uses TRBV15 and TRBJ2-5; 11 positions agree with TRBD2. The CDR3 totals 15 residues. V shed 0 bases, J shed 4 bases, and the junction held 1 base outside the gene matches. CDR1 is LNHNV, CDR2 YYDKDF, per germline (reference sequence). The CDR3 reads CATSRDLAGGETQYF. The CDR3 DNA is TGTGCCACCAGCAGAGATCTAGCGGGAGGAGAGACCCAGTACTTC.

This clone has more than one count but fewer than ten. The chain couples TRBV7-2 to TRBJ2-2, with D tentatively TRBD1 (5 bases). The CDR3 is made up of 15 amino acids. The V gene's germline CDR1 is SGHTA and CDR2 FQGNSA. Trimming pared 4 bases from V and 6 bases from J, leaving 15 bases between. CDR3 residues: CASSWAGRPAGELFF. The CDR3 DNA reads as TGTGCCAGCAGCTGGGCAGGGCGACCAGCCGGGGAGCTGTTTTTT.

Only a few counts were recorded for this clone. This chain connects TRBV6-6 to TRBJ2-1, with TRBD2 matching 10 bases. From germline, CDR1 is MNHNY and CDR2 SVGAGI (reference sequence). This CDR3 is 16 amino acids long. Trimming at V came to 8 bases and at J to 5 bases, leaving 12 bases not matched to a gene. The CDR3 spells CASSGGGTSADNEQFF. In DNA, the CDR3 is TGTGCCAGCTCCGGGGGGGGGACTAGCGCGGACAATGAGCAGTTCTTC.

In this sample, this clone turned up a few times. The gene calls are TRBV15 and TRBJ2-1; TRBD1 matches 7 bases. V gave up 3 bases and J gave up 14 bases; unmatched junction bases: 10. Germline loops: CDR1 LNHNV, CDR2 YYDKDF (reference sequence). This CDR3 spans 13 amino acids. The CDR3 coding sequence is TGTGCCACCAGCAGGGGTGGGGACAGAGAAGAGTTCTTC. As protein: CATSRGGDREEFF.

This chain uses TRBV7-2 with TRBJ2-7; 13 bases align to TRBD2. This CDR3 has 16 residues. Germline trimming cut 3 bases from V and 2 bases from J; bases unmatched to any gene: 4. Germline CDR1 SGHTA, CDR2 FQGNSA. The CDR3 protein is CASSFSGTSGTYEQYF. The DNA for the CDR3 is TGTGCCAGCAGCTTTTCCGGGACTAGCGGGACCTACGAGCAGTACTTC.

The chain recombines TRBV6-5 with TRBJ2-7, with D perhaps TRBD2 (6 bases). CDR1 is MNHEY, CDR2 SVGAGI, per germline. V shed 6 bases and J shed 5 bases, with 17 bases lying between them. The CDR3 loop spans 14 amino acids. In DNA, the CDR3 is TGTGCCAGCAGCCGGGGGACTTCCGCGGACGAGCAGTACTTC. Translated: CASSRGTSADEQYF.

The chain recombines TRBV20-1 with TRBJ2-5; tentative D call: TRBD2 (6 bases). In germline, CDR1 is DFQATT, CDR2 SNEGSKA (reference sequence). The V and J ends lost 8 bases and 2 bases respectively, with 9 bases between them. The CDR3 loop spans 11 amino acids. The CDR3 nucleotides are TGCAGTTCCCGGGAGCAAGAGACCCAGTACTTC. This gives the protein CSSREQETQYF.

This rearrangement joins TRBV28 to TRBJ1-2, with 7 bases that match TRBD1. V trimming: 3 bases; J trimming: 1 base; junction bases outside the gene matches: 2. CDR1 is MDHEN and CDR2 is SYDVKM in the germline V gene. The CDR3 runs to 14 residues. CDR3 coding DNA: TGTGCCAGCAGTTTGACAGGGTATAACTATGGCTACACCTTC. The encoded protein is CASSLTGYNYGYTF.

V is TRBV9 and J is TRBJ1-3, with 9 positions matching TRBD1. Germline CDR1 and CDR2: SGDLS and YYNGEE. The CDR3 loop spans 17 amino acids. V lost 0 bases to trimming and J lost 1 base; unmatched junction nucleotides: 5. The CDR3 reads CASSVVGQGGSGNTIYF. CDR3 coding DNA: TGTGCCAGCAGCGTAGTGGGACAGGGAGGATCTGGAAACACCATATATTTT.